This T cell receptor beta chain appears in the sequencing data of a study of T cells in Graves' hyperthyroidism and ophthalmopathy. Study background: Once the initial diagnosis was made, peripheral blood was obtained before any treatment. Study-wide results and limits: Model output signaled ophthalmopathy a median approximately six months ahead of onset.

At least ten counts were recorded for this clonotype. No antigen is known for it. Not enrolled were patients with uncontrolled infection, other autoimmune disease, pregnancy or lactation. V was shortened by 11 bases and J by 4 bases, with 2 bases between the two germline ends. The CDR3 loop spans 8 amino acids. CDR1 and CDR2 from the germline V gene are SGHTA and FQGTGA. The source material, RNA transcripts, was used to amplify TCR beta CDR3 regions. An initial round of RT-PCR targeting the TCR CDR3 relied on the HTBI primer set. MiXCR, applied by TCRdb to the multiplex PCR reads, yields one record per CDR3 protein. This table has roughly 290,000 distinct CDR3 sequences, 12% to 15% appearing once.

The chain couples TRBV7-3 to TRBJ2-5; D unresolved. The sample taken for sequencing was blood. This clonotype was sampled from a middle-aged woman with Graves' hyperthyroidism. The CDR3 nucleotides are TGTGCCGGAGAGACCCAGTACTTC. Its protein is CAGETQYF. Combining the CDR3 with reference TRBV7-3 and TRBJ2-5 gives the whole variable domain GAGVSQTPSNKVTEKGKYVELRCDPISGHTALYWYRQSLGQGPEFLIYFQGTGAADDSGLPNDRFFAVRPEGSVSTLKIQRTERGDSAVYLCAGETQYFGPGTRLLVL.